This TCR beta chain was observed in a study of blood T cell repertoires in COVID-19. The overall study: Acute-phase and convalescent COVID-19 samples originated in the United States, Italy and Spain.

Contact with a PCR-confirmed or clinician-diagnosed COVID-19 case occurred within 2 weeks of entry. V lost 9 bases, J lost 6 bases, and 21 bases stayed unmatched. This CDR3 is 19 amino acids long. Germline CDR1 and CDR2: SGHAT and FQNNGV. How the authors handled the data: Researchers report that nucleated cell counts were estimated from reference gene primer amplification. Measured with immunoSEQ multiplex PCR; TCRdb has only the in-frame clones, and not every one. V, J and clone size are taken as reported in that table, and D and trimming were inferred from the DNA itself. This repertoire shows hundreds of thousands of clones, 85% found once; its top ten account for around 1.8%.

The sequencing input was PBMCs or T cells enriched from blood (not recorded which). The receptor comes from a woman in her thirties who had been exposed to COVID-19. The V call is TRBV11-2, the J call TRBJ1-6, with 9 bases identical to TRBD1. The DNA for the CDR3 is TGTGCCAGAAAAACCGGGACAGGGTACATCGGGGGTATTAATTCACCCCTCCACTTT. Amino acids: CARKTGTGYIGGINSPLHF.